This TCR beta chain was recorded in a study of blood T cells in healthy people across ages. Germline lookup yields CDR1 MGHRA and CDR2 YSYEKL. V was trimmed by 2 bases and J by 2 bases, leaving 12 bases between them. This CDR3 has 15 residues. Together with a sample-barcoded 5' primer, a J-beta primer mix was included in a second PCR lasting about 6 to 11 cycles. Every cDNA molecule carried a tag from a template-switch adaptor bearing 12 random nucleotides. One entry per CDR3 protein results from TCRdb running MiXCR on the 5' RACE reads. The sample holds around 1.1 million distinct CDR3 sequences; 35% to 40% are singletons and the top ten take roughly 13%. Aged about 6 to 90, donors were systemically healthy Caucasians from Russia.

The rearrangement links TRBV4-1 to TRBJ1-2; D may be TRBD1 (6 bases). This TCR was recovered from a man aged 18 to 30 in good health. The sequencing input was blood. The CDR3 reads CASSQYLTGNYGYTF. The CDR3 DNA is TGCGCCAGCAGCCAATATCTGACAGGCAACTATGGCTACACCTTC.